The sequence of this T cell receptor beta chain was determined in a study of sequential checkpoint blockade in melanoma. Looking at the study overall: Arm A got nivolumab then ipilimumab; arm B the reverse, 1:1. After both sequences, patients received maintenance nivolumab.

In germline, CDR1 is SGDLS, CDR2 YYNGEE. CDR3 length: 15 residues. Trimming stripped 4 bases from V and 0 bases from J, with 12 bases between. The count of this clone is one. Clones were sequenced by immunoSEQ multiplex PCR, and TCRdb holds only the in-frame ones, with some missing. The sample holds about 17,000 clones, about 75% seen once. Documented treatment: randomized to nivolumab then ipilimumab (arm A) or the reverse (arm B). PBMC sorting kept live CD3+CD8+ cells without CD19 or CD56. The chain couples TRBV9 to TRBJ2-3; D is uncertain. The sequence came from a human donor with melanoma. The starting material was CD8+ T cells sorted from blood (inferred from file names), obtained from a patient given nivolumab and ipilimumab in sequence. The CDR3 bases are TGTGCCAGCAGCTCGTCGTCGGGTAGCACAGATACGCAGTATTTT. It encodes CASSSSSGSTDTQYF. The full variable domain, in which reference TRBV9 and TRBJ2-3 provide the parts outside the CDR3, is DSGVTQTPKHLITATGQRVTLRCSPRSGDLSVYWYQQSLDQGLQFLIQYYNGEERAKGNILERFSAQQFPDLHSELNLSSLELGDSALYFCASSSSSGSTDTQYFGPGTRLTVL.